This T cell receptor beta chain comes out of a study of blood T cells in healthy people across ages. Study-wide context: Capturing about one barcoded beta molecule per two T cells was achieved by template switching.

Primed by a sample-barcoded 5' primer and a J-beta primer mix, a second PCR proceeded for roughly 6 to 12 cycles. MiXCR, applied by TCRdb to the 5' RACE reads, yields one record per CDR3 protein. The sample lists approximately 820,000 distinct CDR3 sequences; roughly 44% were seen once. Study outcomes and limitations: The recorded TCR beta diversity per million T cells decreased in a roughly linear manner with age. No one knew whether donors had CMV, which possibly confounded expanded clonotype changes.

The CDR3 runs 13 residues. Germline CDR1 reads LGHDT; CDR2 reads YNNKEL (reference sequence). V dropped 0 bases and J dropped 4 bases, with 7 bases sitting between them. This clonotype was found many times. Its target is unknown. Per sample, at least 6 micrograms of total RNA were extracted. The V gene is TRBV3-1, the J gene TRBJ2-7, with D possibly matching TRBD2 (5 bases). What was sequenced was blood. The sequence derives from a man between 60 and 75 years old in good health. The CDR3 DNA follows: TGTGCCAGCAGCCAAGATGGAGGTTACGAGCAGTACTTC. Translated, it gives CASSQDGGYEQYF.